The sequence of this T cell receptor beta chain was determined in a study of beta chain features in type 1 diabetes. Expressed TCRB transcripts got sequenced, as all isolated RNA was reverse transcribed. Data came from immunoSEQ multiplex PCR; TCRdb stores just in-frame clones and leaves some out. Of 900,000 or so clones in the sample, roughly a sixth are singletons; the top ten hold 0.023%. This clone was found a few times. Specimen: naive CD4+ T cells from blood. The sequence derives from a woman aged 18 to 35 in good health.

CDR3 DNA: TGTGCCAGCGCTGCTCCGGGGGGAAGCACAGATACGCAGTATTTT. Protein: CASAAPGGSTDTQYF. The chain links TRBV28 to TRBJ2-3; 7 bases match TRBD2. The germline V gene has CDR1 MDHEN and CDR2 SYDVKM. Losses at the gene ends were 8 bases for V and 0 bases for J; bases not matched to a gene: 8. This CDR3 is built from 15 residues.